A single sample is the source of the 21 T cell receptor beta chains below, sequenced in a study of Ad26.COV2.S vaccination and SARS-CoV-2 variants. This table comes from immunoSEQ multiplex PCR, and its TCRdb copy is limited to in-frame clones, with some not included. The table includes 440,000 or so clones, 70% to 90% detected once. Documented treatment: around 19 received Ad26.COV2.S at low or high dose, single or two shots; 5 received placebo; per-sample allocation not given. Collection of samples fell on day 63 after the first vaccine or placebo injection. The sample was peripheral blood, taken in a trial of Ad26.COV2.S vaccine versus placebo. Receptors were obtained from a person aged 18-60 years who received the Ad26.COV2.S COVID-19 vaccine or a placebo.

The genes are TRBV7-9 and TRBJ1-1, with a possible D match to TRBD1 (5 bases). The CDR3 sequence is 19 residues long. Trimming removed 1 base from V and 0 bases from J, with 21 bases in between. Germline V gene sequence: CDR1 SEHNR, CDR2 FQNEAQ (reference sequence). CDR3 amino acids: CASSLGWGTGNRMNTEAFF. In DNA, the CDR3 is TGTGCCAGCAGCTTAGGCTGGGGGACTGGGAATCGAATGAACACTGAAGCTTTCTTT.

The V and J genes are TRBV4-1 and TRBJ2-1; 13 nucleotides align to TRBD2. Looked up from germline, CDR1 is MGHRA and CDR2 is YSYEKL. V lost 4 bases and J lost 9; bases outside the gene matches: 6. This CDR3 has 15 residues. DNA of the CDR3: TGCGCCAGCAGCCGCGGGACTAGCGGGAACGGTGAGCAGTTCTTC. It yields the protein CASSRGTSGNGEQFF.

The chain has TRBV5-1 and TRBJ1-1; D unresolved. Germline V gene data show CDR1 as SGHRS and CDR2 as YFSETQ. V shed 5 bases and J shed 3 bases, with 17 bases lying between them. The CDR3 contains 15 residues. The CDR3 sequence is CASRSVEGLDTEAFF. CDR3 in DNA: TGCGCCAGCAGGTCCGTCGAAGGGTTGGACACTGAAGCTTTCTTT.

CDR3 coding DNA: TGCGCCAGCAGCCAAGGGGTCGGGACAGGTAGGAATTCTGGGGCCAACGTCCTGACTTTC. Encoded protein: CASSQGVGTGRNSGANVLTF. The chain employs TRBV4-1 and TRBJ2-6, with 8 nucleotides matching TRBD1. The junction had 12 bases not matched to a gene; V was cut back by 1 base and J by 1 base. Germline V gene data show CDR1 as MGHRA and CDR2 as YSYEKL. CDR3 length: 20 residues.

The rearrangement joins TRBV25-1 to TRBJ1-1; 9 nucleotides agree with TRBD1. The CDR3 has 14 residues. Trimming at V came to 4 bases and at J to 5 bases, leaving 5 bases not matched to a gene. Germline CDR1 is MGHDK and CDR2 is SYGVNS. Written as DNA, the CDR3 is TGTGCCAGCAGTGCCAGGGGACAGGGAACTGAAGCTTTCTTT. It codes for CASSARGQGTEAFF. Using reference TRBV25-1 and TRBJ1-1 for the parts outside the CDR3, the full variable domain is EADIYQTPRYLVIGTGKKITLECSQTMGHDKMYWYQQDPGMELHLIHYSYGVNSTEKGDLSSESTVSRIRTEHFPLTLESARPSHTSQYLCASSARGQGTEAFFGQGTRLTVV.

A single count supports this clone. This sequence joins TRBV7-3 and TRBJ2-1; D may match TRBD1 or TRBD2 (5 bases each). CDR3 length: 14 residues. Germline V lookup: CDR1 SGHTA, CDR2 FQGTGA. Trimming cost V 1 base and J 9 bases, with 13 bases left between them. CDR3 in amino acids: CASSLKGSLGEQFF. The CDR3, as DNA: TGTGCCAGCAGCTTAAAGGGGAGCTTGGGTGAGCAGTTCTTC.

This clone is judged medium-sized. The CDR3 bases are TGCGCCAGCAGCACATGGGGGATCCCCTACTACGAGCAGTACTTC. Translation gives CASSTWGIPYYEQYF. This rearrangement joins TRBV5-1 to TRBJ2-7, with D tentatively TRBD1 or TRBD2 (5 bases each). The CDR3 totals 15 residues. Germline V gives CDR1 SGHRS, CDR2 YFSETQ. Trimming removed 4 bases at V and 3 bases at J, with 17 bases between.

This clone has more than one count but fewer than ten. DNA for the CDR3: TGCGCCAGCAGCTTGTGGGGGGACACCGGGGAGCTGTTTTTT. The encoded protein is CASSLWGDTGELFF. V is TRBV5-1 and J is TRBJ2-2, with D possibly matching TRBD2 (6 bases). This CDR3 has 14 residues. CDR1 and CDR2 from the germline V gene are SGHRS and YFSETQ. V was trimmed by 1 base and J by 3 bases, leaving 7 bases between them. Full variable domain (missing parts from reference TRBV5-1 and TRBJ2-2): KAGVTQTPRYLIKTRGQQVTLSCSPISGHRSVSWYQQTPGQGLQFLFEYFSETQRNKGNFPGRFSGRQFSNSRSEMNVSTLELGDSALYLCASSLWGDTGELFFGEGSRLTVL.

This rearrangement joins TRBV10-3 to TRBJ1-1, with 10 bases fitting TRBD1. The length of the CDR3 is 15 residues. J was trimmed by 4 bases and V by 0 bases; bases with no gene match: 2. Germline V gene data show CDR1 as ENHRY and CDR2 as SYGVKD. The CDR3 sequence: CAISESRTGGTEAFF. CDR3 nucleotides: TGTGCCATCAGTGAGTCTAGGACAGGGGGCACTGAAGCTTTCTTT.

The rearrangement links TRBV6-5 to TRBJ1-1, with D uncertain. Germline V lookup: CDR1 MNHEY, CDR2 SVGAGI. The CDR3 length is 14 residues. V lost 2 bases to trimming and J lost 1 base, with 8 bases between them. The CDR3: CASSYRVQNTEAFF. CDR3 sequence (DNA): TGTGCCAGCAGTTACCGGGTGCAGAACACTGAAGCTTTCTTT.

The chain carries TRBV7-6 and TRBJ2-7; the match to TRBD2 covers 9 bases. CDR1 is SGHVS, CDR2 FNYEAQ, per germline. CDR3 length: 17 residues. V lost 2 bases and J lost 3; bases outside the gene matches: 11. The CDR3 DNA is TGTGCCAGCAGCTTAACCGGGGGACTAGCAACATTCTACGAGCAGTACTTC. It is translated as CASSLTGGLATFYEQYF.

DNA of the CDR3: TGTGCCAGCAGCCGGCTCAGGGGGGATGAAAAACTGTTTTTT. This translates into CASSRLRGDEKLFF. This chain links TRBV3-1 (or the pseudogene TRBV3-2) with TRBJ1-4; TRBD1 matches at 7 bases. The germline gives CDR1 LGHDT, CDR2 YNNKEL (reference sequence). This CDR3 contains 14 residues. The ends lost 4 bases at V and 6 bases at J; junction bases unmatched: 5.

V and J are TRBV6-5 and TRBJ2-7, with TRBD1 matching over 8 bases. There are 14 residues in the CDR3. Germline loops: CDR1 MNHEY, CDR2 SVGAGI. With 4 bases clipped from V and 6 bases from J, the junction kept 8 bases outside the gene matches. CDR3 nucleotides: TGTGCCAGCAGTTCCGCGACAGGGGCCCTCGAGCAGTACTTC. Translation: CASSSATGALEQYF.

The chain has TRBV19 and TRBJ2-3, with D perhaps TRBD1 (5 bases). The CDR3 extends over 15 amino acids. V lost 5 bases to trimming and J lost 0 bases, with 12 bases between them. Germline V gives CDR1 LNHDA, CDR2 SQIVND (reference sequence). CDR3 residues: CASSPRTSSTDTQYF. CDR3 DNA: TGTGCCAGTAGTCCAAGGACATCAAGCACAGATACGCAGTATTTT.

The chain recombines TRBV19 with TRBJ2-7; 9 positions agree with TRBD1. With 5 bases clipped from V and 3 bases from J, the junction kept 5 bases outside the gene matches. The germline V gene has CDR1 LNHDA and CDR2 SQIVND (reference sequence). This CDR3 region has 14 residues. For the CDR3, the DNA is TGTGCCAGTAGTCCCGCGGGACAGGGCTACGAGCAGTACTTC. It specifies CASSPAGQGYEQYF. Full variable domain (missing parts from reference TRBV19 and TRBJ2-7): DGGITQSPKYLFRKEGQNVTLSCEQNLNHDAMYWYRQDPGQGLRLIYYSQIVNDFQKGDIAEGYSVSREKKESFPLTVTSAQKNPTAFYLCASSPAGQGYEQYFGPGTRLTVT.

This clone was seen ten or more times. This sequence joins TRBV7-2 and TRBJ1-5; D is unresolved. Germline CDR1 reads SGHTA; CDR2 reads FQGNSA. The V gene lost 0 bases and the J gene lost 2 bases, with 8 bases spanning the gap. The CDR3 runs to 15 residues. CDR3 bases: TGTGCCAGCAGCTTAGCGTCCCGTGGCAATCAGCCCCAGCATTTT. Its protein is CASSLASRGNQPQHF.

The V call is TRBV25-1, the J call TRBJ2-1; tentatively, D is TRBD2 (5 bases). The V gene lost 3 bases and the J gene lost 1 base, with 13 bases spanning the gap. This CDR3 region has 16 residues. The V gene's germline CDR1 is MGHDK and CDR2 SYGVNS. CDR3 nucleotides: TGTGCCAGCAGTGAGACCTCGGGATTATCCTACAATGAGCAGTTCTTC. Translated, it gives CASSETSGLSYNEQFF. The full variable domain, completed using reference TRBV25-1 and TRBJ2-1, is EADIYQTPRYLVIGTGKKITLECSQTMGHDKMYWYQQDPGMELHLIHYSYGVNSTEKGDLSSESTVSRIRTEHFPLTLESARPSHTSQYLCASSETSGLSYNEQFFGPGTRLTVL.

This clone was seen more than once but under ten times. Written as DNA, the CDR3 is TGCGCCAGCAGTACTAGCGGGATTCACGAGCAGTACTTC. It is translated as CASSTSGIHEQYF. The rearrangement links TRBV10-2 to TRBJ2-7, with 10 bases that match TRBD2. Losses at the gene ends were 5 bases for V and 5 bases for J; bases not matched to a gene: 3. Germline V gives CDR1 WSHSY, CDR2 SAAADI. This CDR3 spans 13 amino acids.

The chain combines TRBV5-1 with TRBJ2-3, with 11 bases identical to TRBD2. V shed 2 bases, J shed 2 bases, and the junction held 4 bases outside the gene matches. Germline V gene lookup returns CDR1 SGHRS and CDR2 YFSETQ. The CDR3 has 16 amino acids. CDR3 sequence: CASSLILAGATDTQYF. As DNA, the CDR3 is TGCGCCAGCAGCTTAATACTAGCGGGGGCCACAGATACGCAGTATTTT.

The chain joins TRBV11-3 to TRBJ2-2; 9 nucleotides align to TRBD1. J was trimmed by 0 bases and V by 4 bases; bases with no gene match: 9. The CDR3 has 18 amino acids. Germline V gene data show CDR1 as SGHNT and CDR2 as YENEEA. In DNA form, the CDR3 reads TGTGCCAGCAGCTCTAAGACAGGGGGTATAGCGAACACCGGGGAGCTGTTTTTT. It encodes CASSSKTGGIANTGELFF.

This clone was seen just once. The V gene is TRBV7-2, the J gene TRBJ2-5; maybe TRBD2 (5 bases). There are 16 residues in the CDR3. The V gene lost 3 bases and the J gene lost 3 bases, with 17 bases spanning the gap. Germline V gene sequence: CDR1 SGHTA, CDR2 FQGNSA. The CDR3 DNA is TGTGCCAGCAGCTTTCATGGAGGATCGGGGAAAGAGACCCAGTACTTC. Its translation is CASSFHGGSGKETQYF. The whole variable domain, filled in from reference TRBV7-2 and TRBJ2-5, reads GAGVSQSPSNKVTEKGKDVELRCDPISGHTALYWYRQSLGQGLEFLIYFQGNSAPDKSGLPSDRFSAERTGGSVSTLTIQRTQQEDSAVYLCASSFHGGSGKETQYFGPGTRLLVL.